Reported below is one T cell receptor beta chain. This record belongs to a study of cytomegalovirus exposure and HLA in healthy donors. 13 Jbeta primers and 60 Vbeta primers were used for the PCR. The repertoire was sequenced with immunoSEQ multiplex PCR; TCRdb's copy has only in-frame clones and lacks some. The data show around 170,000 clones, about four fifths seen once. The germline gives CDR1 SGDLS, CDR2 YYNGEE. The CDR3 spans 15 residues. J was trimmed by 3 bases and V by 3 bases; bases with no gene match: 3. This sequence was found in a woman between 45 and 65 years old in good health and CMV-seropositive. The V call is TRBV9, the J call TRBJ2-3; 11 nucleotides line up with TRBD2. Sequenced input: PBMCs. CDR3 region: CASSGTSGGTDTQYF. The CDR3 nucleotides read TGTGCCAGCAGCGGCACTAGCGGGGGTACAGATACGCAGTATTTT.